This T cell receptor (beta chain) stems from a study of early T cells in non-severe SARS-CoV-2 infection. Study-level information: Sequenced bulk RNA came from whole blood that was unsorted, and chains were unpaired.

TCRdb reprocessed the 5' RACE reads with MiXCR, giving one entry per CDR3 protein. The repertoire holds approximately 52,000 distinct CDR3 sequences, with around 8% as singletons. Germline V gives CDR1 ENHRY, CDR2 SYGVKD. This CDR3 has 16 residues. V lost 2 bases to trimming and J lost 6 bases, with 18 bases between them. The sequence was obtained from an adult who was a healthcare worker with PCR-confirmed SARS-CoV-2 infection or an uninfected control (not recorded which). V and J are TRBV10-3 and TRBJ2-3, with a weak D call TRBD2 (5 bases). The source material was whole blood. CDR3 residues: CAISEEGEMLADTQYF. The CDR3 nucleotides read TGTGCCATCAGTGAGGAGGGAGAAATGTTGGCGGATACGCAGTATTTT.